This T cell receptor beta chain appears in the sequencing data of a study of T cells in Graves' hyperthyroidism and ophthalmopathy (dated by TCRdb to between 2017 and 2020). Regarding the complete study: Peripheral blood was collected at initial diagnosis, before any treatment. TCR V-J signatures able to tell the groups apart were searched for in a discovery cohort of around 95 patients, of whom more than 40 had Graves' ophthalmopathy and around 58 had stable Graves' hyperthyroidism. For training and testing, the 95 to 100 patients in the discovery cohort were randomly divided in a 7:3 ratio. According to the paper, TCR Vbeta CDR3 sequencing was carried out on approximately 140 peripheral blood samples, which came from approximately 43 ophthalmopathy, approximately 78 hyperthyroidism and about 17 progressor patients. Whether ophthalmopathy could be predicted prospectively was tested in an independent validation cohort made up of under 20 hyperthyroidism patients plus 17 patients who later progressed to ophthalmopathy. In addition, the study compared T-cell repertoires in thyroid tissue and in blood from six Graves' hyperthyroidism patients. After blood sampling, hyperthyroidism patients were treated with methimazole at a starting dose of 30 mg daily, and ophthalmopathy patients were treated with high-dose intravenous methylprednisolone.

Amplification of TCR beta CDR3 regions was carried out from RNA transcripts. The TCR CDR3 was subjected to a first round of RT-PCR using the HTBI primer set and the Qiagen OneStep RT-PCR kit. Libraries were constructed in a second round of multiplex PCR, after which size selection and purification were carried out. Sequencing of the libraries was done on an Illumina HiSeq2000 using paired-end 100 bp reads. On the study's bioinformatics: SOAPnuke was used to process the raw data, throwing out any read that contained adapters or uncalled bases, had a mean Phred below 15, or lacked an exact constant-primer or identifier match. High-quality paired reads were merged with COPE v1.2.5, and unique nucleotide sequences were defined as clonotypes. Clonotypes were aligned to IMGT TRBV, TRBD and TRBJ reference segments using MiTCR v1.1. Analysis was restricted to V-J combinations with a frequency above 0.0001, which covered about 99% of repertoires. A TCS score was defined as the ratio between F50 (clonal expansion) and ExV (chaos), using BLOSUM62-based TCRdist between CDR3 peptides within each V-J. Welch's t-statistics and random forest reduced around 550 V-J features to about 13, which were used in a naive Bayes classifier (R e1071). TCRdb handled the public reads itself, with Q25 trimming in fastp and clone calling in MiXCR, and kept productive beta chains. Every entry covers one CDR3 protein and lists the most common genes and DNA from its rows. TCRdb's processing, not the authors', yielded these V and J calls. The sample profile shows 550,000 to 600,000 distinct CDR3 sequences; 16% of them were found once. More than 15% of the sample is in the top ten clones.

The paper as a whole reports these results and caveats: Most expanded thyroid clonotypes (frequency above 0.001) were also detected in blood, suggesting blood repertoires may reflect thyroid immune responses. Sample size was not statistically predetermined, and blinding of investigators to group allocation was not performed. A 13 V-J signature model separated ophthalmopathy from stable hyperthyroidism, with around 91% sensitivity and about 81% specificity in cross-validation and 80%/75% in testing. In validation, the model predicted progression to ophthalmopathy a median of roughly 6.5 months before onset, with 70% to 71% sensitivity and almost 75% specificity.

The CDR3, from cysteine to phenylalanine, totals 16 residues. The entry retains the CDR3 DNA only, 48 bases that are in frame from base 1. V trim: 7 bases; J trim: 9 bases; unmatched bases: 12. The germline V gene (reference sequence) supplies CDR1 LNHDA and CDR2 SQIVND. Graves' hyperthyroidism was defined as stable when no progression to ophthalmopathy occurred over 18 months of follow-up. Hyperthyroidism patients were newly diagnosed, had a disease duration of under 2 months, and were aged 18 to 65 years. The study excluded patients with uncontrolled infections, other autoimmune diseases, pregnancy or lactation. Clinical symptoms, serum thyroxine and TRAb, thyroid ultrasound, and orbital computed tomography formed the basis for the diagnoses. PBMCs were separated from roughly 10 ml of fresh peripheral blood using Ficoll-Paque density gradient centrifugation. Trizol reagent was used to extract total RNA, and RNA quality was then checked on an Agilent 2100 Bioanalyzer.

This clonotype was seen a few times. Its antigen is not yet known. One base away there is no much larger clone; base qualities are not given. The sequence came from a woman under 30 with Graves' hyperthyroidism. Here the chain combines TRBV19 and TRBJ1-6; 10 bases in the middle match TRBD1. The sequencing input was blood. CDR3 loop: CASKSPGQGGSSPLHF. The nucleotide sequence reads as follows: TGTGCCAGTAAAAGTCCCGGACAGGGGGGAAGTTCACCCCTCCACTTT.